A selection of T cell receptor beta chains follows, all from one sample in a study of cytomegalovirus exposure and HLA in healthy donors. Using immunoSEQ multiplex PCR, the repertoire was profiled, and TCRdb retains in-frame clones only, with some absent. The table lists over 200,000 clones, roughly 90% of them singletons. The material sequenced was PBMCs. The source is a young woman in good health and CMV-seronegative. Both conserved end residues are part of each CDR3.

J gene	V gene	CDR3 protein
TRBJ1-2	TRBV11-2	CASSLATGGGHGYTF
TRBJ1-4	TRBV6-5	CASSYGQAEKLFF
TRBJ1-4	TRBV5-5	CASSSRGFSNEKLFF
TRBJ2-1	TRBV4-3	CASSQEDRNEQFF
TRBJ2-7	TRBV7-2	CASSLAGLVGTGLIYEQYF
TRBJ1-3	TRBV5-1	CASSQATGTGNTIYF
TRBJ1-2	TRBV25-1	CASSEPGTGGQYGYTF
TRBJ1-1	TRBV27	CASSFEGRYSTEAFF
TRBJ2-7	TRBV5-1	CASSISGSSYEQYF
TRBJ2-5	TRBV4-1	CASSQTQGGETQYF
TRBJ1-4	TRBV2	CASRAEVNEKLFF
TRBJ2-2	TRBV7-6	CASNPGGAGELFF
TRBJ2-7	TRBV5-4	CASTLGTSRSYEQYF
TRBJ1-4	TRBV6-6	CASSFGDSYEKLFF
TRBJ1-1	TRBV7-9	CSSSFTANTEAFF
TRBJ1-2	TRBV4-3	CASSLLGQPGYGYTF
TRBJ2-7	TRBV9	CASSVDGTSAYEQYF
TRBJ2-4	TRBV5-1	CASSLPVEARGEQLAKNIQYF
TRBJ2-1	TRBV5-1	CASSFSISRYNEQFF
TRBJ2-7	TRBV6-1	CASSGPGHIPPYEQYF
TRBJ1-3	TRBV9	CASSQGQGAGNTIYF
TRBJ1-2	TRBV7-2	CASSLTYGGTAATF
TRBJ2-7	TRBV9	CASSPRQGQGEQYF
TRBJ1-5	TRBV19	CASRWDRGGNQPQHF
TRBJ2-1	TRBV10-2	CASKKTSGFNEQFF
TRBJ1-5	TRBV7-2	CASSLLTRDQPQHF
TRBJ2-7	TRBV7-9	CASSDPRDSRQQYF
TRBJ1-3	TRBV6-5	CASSEAQDSSIYF
TRBJ2-1	TRBV5-1	CASSSLTIHEQFF
TRBJ1-5	TRBV27	CASRTTYVVGLGSQPQHF
TRBJ2-7	TRBV2	CASVWLAGYEQYF
TRBJ2-1	TRBV29-1	CSVEVAVYNEQFF
TRBJ2-3	TRBV4-2	CASSKGGGGASTDTQYF
TRBJ2-6	TRBV19	CASSMPGGSGANVLTF
TRBJ2-1	TRBV30	CAWSPTAAGPQFF
TRBJ2-7	TRBV7-2	CASSLGTGNYEQYF
TRBJ2-3	TRBV5-1	CASSSPSGSLTDTQYF
TRBJ2-2	TRBV27	CASSLVDSGGELFF
.	TRBV6-1	CASSGTSRDSPSYEQYF
TRBJ2-1	TRBV6-5	CASSYSDRLADNEQFF
TRBJ1-1	TRBV29-1	CSVEEGGLNTEAFF
TRBJ1-4	TRBV27	CASSLNRGNEKLFF
TRBJ2-7	TRBV18	CASSPEKQWTGGAGEQYF
TRBJ1-1	TRBV7-2	CASSLVTGGLNTEAFF
TRBJ1-1	TRBV27	CASSLWAGGTEAFF
TRBJ1-1	TRBV5-1	CASSLYSGVDTEAFF
TRBJ2-1	TRBV5-1	CASSGWWQGAYEQFF
TRBJ1-5	TRBV7-9	CASSPGTGGFFNQPQHF
TRBJ1-2	TRBV7-9	CASSSELYGYTF
TRBJ2-1	TRBV5-4	CASSLPGDSAYNEQFF
TRBJ1-5	TRBV7-9	CSSSLDEGSPNQPQHF
TRBJ1-4	TRBV11-3	CASSQSGGEKLFF
TRBJ2-2	TRBV2	CASRATDITGELFF
TRBJ1-5	TRBV6-5	CASSYGGEGNQPQHF
TRBJ1-1	TRBV5-8	CASSFRQGHTEAFF